Below, 12 T cell receptor beta chains from the same sample are listed, as sequenced in a study of blood T cells in healthy people across ages. Alongside a J-beta primer mix, a sample-barcoded 5' primer served in a second PCR lasting about 7 to 11 cycles. TCRdb analysed the 5' RACE reads with MiXCR anew, one entry per CDR3 protein. The sample records 500,000 to 700,000 distinct CDR3 sequences, approximately 30% being singletons. The sample taken for sequencing was blood. All receptors derive from a woman older than 75 in good health.

The chain joins TRBV10-3 to TRBJ2-7, with D possibly TRBD2 on 6 matching bases. This CDR3 spans 15 amino acids. The germline V gene encodes CDR1 ENHRY and CDR2 SYGVKD. The V end lost 4 bases, the J end lost 2 bases, and 15 bases lay between the germline ends. The DNA of the CDR3 is TGTGCCATCAGTGGACATAGGGACTTCCCCTACGAGCAGTACTTC. This encodes CAISGHRDFPYEQYF.

This rearrangement joins TRBV20-1 to TRBJ1-4; D gene uncertain. Per the germline V gene, CDR1 is DFQATT and CDR2 is SNEGSKA (reference sequence). This CDR3 contains 13 residues. V was trimmed by 7 bases and J by 6 bases, leaving 15 bases between them. The CDR3 is CSVGRQVDEKLFF. CDR3 coding DNA: TGCAGTGTCGGGCGGCAGGTGGATGAAAAACTGTTTTTT.

There are many counts of this clonotype. The chain carries TRBV7-2 and TRBJ1-2, with D maybe TRBD1 (6 bases). Between the trimmed V and J ends, which lost 1 base and 6 bases, there was a span of 12 bases. The germline gives CDR1 SGHTA, CDR2 FQGNSA. The CDR3 consists of 14 residues. CDR3 coding DNA: TGTGCCAGCAGCTTAGGGGGGGCGCACGATGGCTACACCTTC. Amino acid sequence: CASSLGGAHDGYTF.

This clonotype was detected many times. This rearrangement joins TRBV7-6 to TRBJ2-7; D is possibly TRBD1 (5 bases). V was shortened by 5 bases and J by 1 base, with 9 bases between the two germline ends. Germline CDR1 and CDR2: SGHVS and FNYEAQ. This CDR3 is 13 amino acids long. For the CDR3, the DNA is TGTGCCAGCAGCCCCGACAGATCCTACGAGCAGTACTTC. Protein product: CASSPDRSYEQYF.

The CDR3 sequence: CASSQDGRGYKQYF. The CDR3 coding sequence is TGTGCCAGCAGCCAAGATGGCAGGGGATACAAGCAGTACTTC. This chain links TRBV3-1 with TRBJ2-7; D is possibly TRBD1 (6 bases). The V gene lost 0 bases and the J gene lost 8 bases, with 14 bases spanning the gap. The germline CDR1 and CDR2 sequences are LGHDT and YNNKEL (reference sequence). The CDR3 covers 14 residues.

This clonotype was observed at least ten times. This chain links TRBV15 with TRBJ1-5; no clear D gene. The germline V gene has CDR1 LNHNV and CDR2 YYDKDF (reference sequence). CDR3 length: 13 residues. Trimming took 0 bases from V and 7 from J, leaving 7 bases between them. The CDR3 loop is CATSRDLDQPQHF. The DNA for the CDR3 is TGTGCCACCAGCAGAGATCTGGACCAGCCCCAGCATTTT. The whole variable domain, remainder taken from reference TRBV15 and TRBJ1-5, is DAMVIQNPRYQVTQFGKPVTLSCSQTLNHNVMYWYQQKSSQAPKLLFHYYDKDFNNEADTPDNFQSRRPNTSFCFLDIRSPGLGDTAMYLCATSRDLDQPQHFGDGTRLSIL.

In the case of this clonotype: A much bigger clone sits one base away, suggesting this may be a read error. This sequence joins TRBV20-1 and TRBJ2-5, with no clear D. The better agreement between TRBJ2-7 and the DNA end casts doubt on the J call. There are 15 residues in the CDR3. Germline V lookup: CDR1 DFQATT, CDR2 SNEGSKA (reference sequence). CDR3 in DNA: TGCAGTGCTAGAGCGTCTATGGCGTCTTTGGGCGAGCAGTACTTC. It encodes CSARASMASLGEQYF.

The chain couples TRBV7-8 to TRBJ1-3, with D maybe TRBD1 (5 bases). This CDR3 region has 17 residues. Between the trimmed V and J ends, which lost 7 bases and 0 bases, there was a span of 19 bases. Germline CDR1 SGHVS, CDR2 FQNEAQ. CDR3 sequence reads: CASTQLGGVLSGNTIYF. The CDR3 DNA reads TGTGCCAGCACCCAACTGGGAGGGGTCCTCTCTGGAAACACCATATATTTT.

This clonotype was seen ten or more times. With a much larger clone just one base away, this may be a read error. This chain uses TRBV12-3 or TRBV12-4 with TRBJ2-5; possibly TRBD1 for D (5 bases). V lost 3 bases and J lost 11, with 22 bases in between. CDR3 size: 15 residues. CDR3 nucleotide sequence: TGTGCCAGCAGTTTCTCCGGACAAGATTCGGGTGAGCAGTACTTC. Protein: CASSFSGQDSGEQYF.

This clonotype was picked up many times. The chain combines TRBV5-1 with TRBJ1-1, with D possibly TRBD1 on 5 matching bases. V lost 8 bases and J 4 bases, leaving 18 bases between the germline ends. CDR1 SGHRS and CDR2 YFSETQ come from the germline V gene. There are 14 residues in the CDR3. CDR3 sequence (DNA): TGCGCCAGTGAGGGGAATGTAGGTTCCACTGAAGCTTTCTTT. Its translation is CASEGNVGSTEAFF.

This clonotype was seen many times. The chain combines TRBV24-1 with TRBJ2-3, with 10 bases lining up with TRBD2. Trimming took 4 bases from V and 2 from J; bases not matched to a gene: 2. This CDR3 is built from 15 residues. Germline CDR1 is KGHDR and CDR2 is SFDVKD. As DNA, the CDR3 is TGTGCCACCAGTGAAGCGGGGGGGATCACAGATACGCAGTATTTT. Translation: CATSEAGGITDTQYF.

This clonotype showed up just a few times. A much larger clone lies one base from this, so it may be a read error. V gene TRBV12-3 or TRBV12-4 combines with J gene TRBJ1-5, with a weak D call TRBD1 (5 bases). The ends were cut back, 4 bases at V and 6 bases at J, with 13 bases in the middle. The CDR3 spans 14 residues. The CDR3 DNA reads TGTGCCAGCAGTTGCGGGCAGGGCGGTCAGCCCCAGCATTTT. Its protein is CASSCGQGGQPQHF.